The 5 T cell receptor beta chains below all came from one sample that was sequenced in a study of cytomegalovirus exposure and HLA in healthy donors (dated by TCRdb to 2015 to 2018). The library was made by the immunoSEQ multiplex PCR assay. The table comes from immuneACCESS by way of TCRdb, which keeps in-frame sequences with V and J called. Part of the clones is missing from these tables; in studies checked, under half for an unresolved V gene and the rest for unknown reasons. For this sample the table gives about 65,000 clones, of which 92% were detected only once. 1.3% of the sample goes to the ten largest clones. The source material was PBMCs. These receptors originate from a woman between 18 and 29 years old in good health and CMV-seronegative.

The DNA of the CDR3 is TGTGCCTGGAGCAAGGACAGGGGGCAACACACTGAAGCTTTCTTT. This gives the protein CAWSKDRGQHTEAFF. This chain connects TRBV30 to TRBJ1-1; TRBD1 matches 11 bases. The V gene's germline CDR1 is GTSNPN and CDR2 SVGIG (reference sequence). Losses at the gene ends were 3 bases for V and 3 bases for J; bases not matched to a gene: 6. This CDR3 has 15 amino acids.

The V call is TRBV5-1, the J call TRBJ2-1; D remains ambiguous. V was trimmed by 2 bases and J by 12 bases, leaving 21 bases between them. Germline V gives CDR1 SGHRS, CDR2 YFSETQ. The CDR3 is made up of 15 amino acids. The CDR3 nucleotides are TGCGCCAGCAGCTTTGACCCGATTGGGTGCAGGTGGCAGTTCTTC. It is translated as CASSFDPIGCRWQFF.

The V and J genes are TRBV4-1 and TRBJ1-2, with D possibly matching TRBD1 (6 bases). The V gene lost 0 bases and the J gene lost 3 bases, with 11 bases spanning the gap. The CDR3 length is 15 residues. From germline, CDR1 is MGHRA and CDR2 YSYEKL. CDR3: CASSQEGGAHYGYTF. The CDR3 coding sequence is TGCGCCAGCAGCCAAGAGGGGGGGGCACACTATGGCTACACCTTC.

In DNA form, the CDR3 reads TGTGCCAGCAGTCAAGGGAGCTCCTACGAGCAGTACTTC. This translates into CASSQGSSYEQYF. The chain is built from TRBV28 and TRBJ2-7, with D possibly being TRBD2 (5 bases). The CDR3 runs 13 residues. Germline V CDR1 and CDR2: MDHEN, SYDVKM. V lost 5 bases, J lost 0 bases, and 8 bases lay in between.

The rearrangement uses TRBV6-6 and TRBJ2-7; D perhaps matches TRBD1 (5 bases). Germline V gives CDR1 MNHNY, CDR2 SVGAGI (reference sequence). Between the trimmed V and J ends, which lost 6 bases and 7 bases, there was a span of 10 bases. CDR3 size: 11 residues. CDR3 in DNA: TGTGCCAGCAGCCTCAGACAGGAGCAGTACTTC. Protein: CASSLRQEQYF.